This note documents a single T cell receptor (beta chain) sequence. This clonotype was seen repeatedly, ten times or more. The antigen it binds to is not known. Per-nucleotide qualities are absent, and no much larger clonotype sits a single base away. Reading from cysteine to phenylalanine, the CDR3 counts 13 amino acids. Only the CDR3 DNA stays, 39 bases, in frame from base 1. V loses 7 bases, J loses 6 bases, and the germline ends lie 14 bases apart. For CDR1 and CDR2, the germline V gene lists MNHEY and SVGEGT. The sample belongs to a study of regulatory T cells in long-lasting Graves disease (dated by TCRdb to the early 2020s). Study-level background: Antithyroid drugs had been taken for less than 3 months by newly diagnosed Graves' disease patients. A total of about 33 samples underwent TCR sequencing, from roughly 13 patients with persistent Graves' disease and 20 or so patients with newly diagnosed Graves' disease. The study was conducted in China and was registered as a clinical trial. This study used TCR sequencing and RNA sequencing of peripheral blood to compare persistent Graves' disease patients against newly diagnosed Graves' disease patients.

The research as a whole found: The small sample size was acknowledged by the authors as a limitation that may reduce accuracy. Sequencing and analysis were restricted to the TCR beta chain. Because the primary lesion, thyroid tissue, could not be accessed, the study looked at peripheral blood alone. Persistent patients shared more public clonotypes among themselves (2,741) than newly diagnosed patients did (about 970). Persistent disease showed preferential use of TRBV28, TRBJ1-2 and TRBJ2-5, whereas newly diagnosed disease favored TRBV20-1 and TRBJ2-1. Lower TCR Shannon entropy and fewer highly expanded clones were observed in persistent Graves' disease patients than in newly diagnosed patients, which suggested clonal expansion.

Explained via the paper, the time point label denotes: newly diagnosed GD, antithyroid drugs for less than 3 months. For both TCR sequencing and RNA sequencing, RNA was extracted from PBMCs in TRIzol. Graves' disease was diagnosed according to American Thyroid Association guidelines. Patients were recruited from an endocrinology department in Xi'an, China. From each patient, approximately 9.9 milliliters of peripheral blood was collected into an EDTA anticoagulant tube. PBMCs were isolated by Ficoll Paque Plus density gradient separation without further T cell sorting. RNA quality was checked with an Agilent 2100 Bioanalyzer and agarose gel, and concentration with a NanoDrop 2000. Library preparation employed multiplex PCR. The listed sequencing device is Illumina HiSeq 4000. iRepertoire HTBI primers and Arm-PCR amplification of CDR3 regions were used to construct TCR beta libraries. Before sequencing, the PCR products underwent gel purification. On the authors' methods: A total of 60 to 80 TRBV and approximately 13 TRBJ segments were identified across samples and were used for gene usage analysis of CDR3 amino acid clonotypes. COPE and FqMerger were used to merge the filtered high-quality paired reads into contigs. BLAST was used to align contigs to IMGT TRBV, TRBD and TRBJ reference genes, and CDR3 was defined according to IMGT. Clonotypes above 0.1% frequency were classified as highly expanded clones. Repertoire diversity was measured by Shannon entropy, and V-J evenness by the Gini coefficient. A clonotype found in more than one individual was treated as public. Through fastp at Q25 and MiXCR, TCRdb rebuilt clones from the public reads, retaining in-frame beta chains. Here each entry gathers all rows of one CDR3 protein and keeps the most common genes and DNA. The V and J calls reflect TCRdb's pipeline rather than the authors' work. In all, the sample holds around 250,000 distinct CDR3 sequences, and about 18% of those were seen once. The ten largest clones represent around 15% of the sample.

These same records also appear under a second study, on T cells in Graves' hyperthyroidism and ophthalmopathy. From the second report: Stable Graves' hyperthyroidism was defined as the absence of progression to ophthalmopathy over 18 months of follow-up. Hyperthyroidism patients were aged 18 to 65 years and newly diagnosed, with disease duration of less than 2 months. Exclusion was applied to patients with uncontrolled infections, other autoimmune diseases, pregnancy or lactation. Diagnoses were based on clinical symptoms, serum thyroxine and TRAb, thyroid ultrasound and orbital computed tomography. The first round of RT-PCR for the TCR CDR3 was performed with the HTBI primer set and the Qiagen OneStep RT-PCR kit. Most expanded thyroid clonotypes (frequency above 0.001) were also found in blood, which suggests that blood repertoires may mirror thyroid immune responses. In cross-validation, a model built on a 13 V-J signature told ophthalmopathy apart from stable hyperthyroidism with 85% to 90% sensitivity and about 81% specificity, and in testing the same model reached 80%/75%. In validation, the model predicted progression to ophthalmopathy with 55% to 71% sensitivity and about 73% specificity, a median of approximately 6.5 months before onset. To identify distinguishing TCR V-J signatures, a discovery cohort of around 100 patients was used, comprising 40 to 45 with Graves' ophthalmopathy and 57 with stable Graves' hyperthyroidism. Prospective prediction of ophthalmopathy was tested in an independent validation cohort of approximately 19 hyperthyroidism patients and approximately 17 patients who later progressed to ophthalmopathy. The 100 or so discovery patients were randomly split 7:3 into training and test sets. The study also compared thyroid tissue and blood T-cell repertoires from several Graves' hyperthyroidism patients. After blood sampling, hyperthyroidism patients were treated with methimazole at a starting dose of 30 mg daily, and ophthalmopathy patients were treated with high-dose intravenous methylprednisolone. The libraries were constructed in a second round of multiplex PCR and then size-selected and purified. The libraries were sequenced on an Illumina HiSeq2000 using paired-end 100 bp reads. SOAPnuke was used to process the raw data, removing reads that contained adapters or uncalled bases, had a mean Phred below 15, or lacked an exact match to the constant primer or identifier. High-quality paired reads were merged with COPE v1.2.5, and unique nucleotide sequences were defined as clonotypes. MiTCR v1.1 was used to align clonotypes to the IMGT TRBV, TRBD and TRBJ reference segments. Only V-J combinations with frequency above 0.0001, covering 99.2% of repertoires, were analysed. The TCS score was defined as the ratio of F50 (clonal expansion) to E x V (chaos), calculated using BLOSUM62-based TCRdist between CDR3 peptides within each V-J. Welch's t-statistics and random forest reduced approximately 520 V-J features to about 13, which were used in a naive Bayes classifier (R e1071). Sample size was not statistically predetermined, and blinding of investigators to group allocation was not performed. The paper describes TCR Vbeta CDR3 sequencing of around 130 peripheral blood samples, made up of some 40 ophthalmopathy patients, 70 to 75 hyperthyroidism patients and approximately 17 progressor patients.

The chain links TRBV6-2 or TRBV6-3 with TRBJ2-3, and perhaps TRBD2 as D gene, on 5 matching bases. The sample here was peripheral blood mononuclear cells (PBMCs), taken at new diagnosis, from a patient treated with antithyroid drugs. The sequence was obtained from a woman under 40 with Graves disease. Donor details come from another sample of the same person, matched by shared clones. CDR3 reads: CASTEGPSDTQYF. The sequenced DNA: TGTGCCAGCACCGAAGGACCTAGCGATACGCAGTATTTT.